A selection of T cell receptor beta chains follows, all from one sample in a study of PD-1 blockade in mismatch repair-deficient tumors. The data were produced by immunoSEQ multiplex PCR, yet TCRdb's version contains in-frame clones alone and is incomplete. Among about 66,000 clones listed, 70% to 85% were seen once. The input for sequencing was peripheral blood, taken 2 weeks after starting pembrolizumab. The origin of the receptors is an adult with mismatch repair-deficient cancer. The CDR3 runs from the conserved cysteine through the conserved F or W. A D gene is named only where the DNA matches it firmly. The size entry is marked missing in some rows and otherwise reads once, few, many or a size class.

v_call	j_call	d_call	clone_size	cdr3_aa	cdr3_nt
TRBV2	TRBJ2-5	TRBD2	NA	CASSDLAGGTQYF	TGTGCCAGCAGTGATTTAGCGGGGGGGACCCAGTACTTC
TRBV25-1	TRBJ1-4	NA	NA	CASSDIGLGEKLFF	TGTGCCAGCAGTGATATTGGACTGGGTGAAAAACTGTTTTTT
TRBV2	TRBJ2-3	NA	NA	CASELLQSTDTQYF	TGTGCCAGCGAGCTACTCCAATCCACAGATACGCAGTATTTT
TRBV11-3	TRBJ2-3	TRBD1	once	CASSERDRGRLGGTDTQYF	TGTGCCAGCAGCGAACGGGACAGGGGGAGACTAGGGGGCACAGATACGCAGTATTTT
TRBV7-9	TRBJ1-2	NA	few	CAIEGSRINHYTF	TGTGCCATCGAAGGGAGTCGGATTAACCACTACACCTTC
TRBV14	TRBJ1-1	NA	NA	CASSQGGGRTEAFF	TGTGCCAGCAGCCAAGGAGGCGGGCGGACTGAAGCTTTCTTT
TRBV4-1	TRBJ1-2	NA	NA	CASSQDPGDYGYTF	TGCGCCAGCAGCCAAGACCCAGGGGACTATGGCTACACCTTC
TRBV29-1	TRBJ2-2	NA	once	CSVLANTGELFF	TGCAGCGTACTAGCGAACACCGGGGAGCTGTTTTTT
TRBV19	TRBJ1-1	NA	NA	CASSITQGSGNTEAFF	TGTGCCAGTAGTATAACCCAGGGAAGTGGGAACACTGAAGCTTTCTTT
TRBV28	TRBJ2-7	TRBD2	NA	CASSLVAGGSFYEQYF	TGTGCCAGCAGTTTAGTAGCGGGAGGTTCTTTTTATGAGCAGTACTTC
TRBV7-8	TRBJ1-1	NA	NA	CASSLKRADLNTEAFF	TGTGCCAGCAGCTTAAAACGGGCAGACTTGAACACTGAAGCTTTCTTT
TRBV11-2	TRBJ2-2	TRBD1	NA	CASSPDLRGPGELFF	TGTGCCAGCAGCCCCGACTTAAGGGGGCCCGGGGAGCTGTTTTTT
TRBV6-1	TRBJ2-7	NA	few	CAIGGMRYEQYF	TGTGCCATCGGAGGGATGCGCTACGAGCAGTACTTC
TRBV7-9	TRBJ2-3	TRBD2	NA	CASSNGLAESTDTQYF	TGTGCCAGCAGCAATGGACTAGCGGAAAGCACAGATACGCAGTATTTT
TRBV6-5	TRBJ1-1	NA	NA	CASSHYRENTEAFF	TGTGCCAGCAGTCATTACAGGGAGAACACTGAAGCTTTCTTT
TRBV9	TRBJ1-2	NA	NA	CASSPQGTYGYTF	TGTGCCAGCAGCCCCCAGGGGACATATGGCTACACCTTC
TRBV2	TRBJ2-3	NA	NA	CASMPPTFPDTQYF	TGTGCCAGCATGCCTCCAACCTTCCCAGATACGCAGTATTTT
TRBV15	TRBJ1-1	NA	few	CATSSDRPEAFF	TGTGCCACCAGCAGTGACAGGCCTGAAGCTTTCTTT
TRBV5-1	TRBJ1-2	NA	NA	CASSLTGGSYGYTF	TGCGCCAGCAGCTTGACAGGAGGGAGCTATGGCTACACCTTC
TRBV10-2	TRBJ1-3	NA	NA	CASSESNTYTGNTIYF	TGCGCCAGCAGTGAGTCGAATACGTACACGGGAAACACCATATATTTT
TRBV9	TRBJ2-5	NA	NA	CASSVGRGLGETQYF	TGTGCCAGCAGCGTAGGACGGGGACTGGGCGAGACCCAGTACTTC
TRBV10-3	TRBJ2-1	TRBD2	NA	CAISPGLAGASSYNEQFF	TGTGCCATCAGCCCGGGACTAGCGGGAGCCAGCTCCTACAATGAGCAGTTCTTC
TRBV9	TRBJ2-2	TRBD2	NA	CASSPPGSGRAEIGELFF	TGTGCCAGCAGCCCTCCCGGTAGCGGGAGGGCCGAAATCGGGGAGCTGTTTTTT
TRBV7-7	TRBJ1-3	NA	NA	CAVGTASGNTIYF	TGTGCTGTAGGGACCGCCTCTGGAAACACCATATATTTT
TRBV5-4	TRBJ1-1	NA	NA	CASSLRGGTEAFF	TGTGCCAGCAGCTTAAGGGGTGGCACTGAAGCTTTCTTT
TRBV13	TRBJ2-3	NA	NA	CASSLGGSWDTQYF	TGTGCCAGCAGCTTAGGTGGTAGTTGGGATACGCAGTATTTT
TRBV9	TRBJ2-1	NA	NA	CASSVTSPPGDEQFF	TGTGCCAGCAGCGTAACTAGTCCTCCGGGGGATGAGCAGTTCTTC
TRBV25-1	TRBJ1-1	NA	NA	CASSDWGTEAFF	TGTGCCAGCAGTGATTGGGGCACTGAAGCTTTCTTT
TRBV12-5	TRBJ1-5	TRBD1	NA	CASGFLLPGQGSNQPQHF	TGTGCTAGTGGTTTCTTACTCCCGGGACAGGGGAGCAATCAGCCCCAGCATTTT
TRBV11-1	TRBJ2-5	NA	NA	CASSRERETQYF	TGTGCCAGCAGCCGGGAGAGGGAGACCCAGTACTTC
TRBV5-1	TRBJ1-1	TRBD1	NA	CASSRDRGLTEAFF	TGCGCCAGCAGCCGGGACAGGGGACTCACTGAAGCTTTCTTT
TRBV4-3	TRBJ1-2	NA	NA	CASSQETEQGTYTF	TGCGCCAGCAGCCAAGAAACCGAACAGGGAACCTACACCTTC
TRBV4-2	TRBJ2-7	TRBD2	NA	CASSQDLLAGGPLYAYEQYF	TGTGCCAGCAGCCAAGACTTGTTGGCGGGAGGGCCACTCTACGCCTACGAGCAGTACTTC
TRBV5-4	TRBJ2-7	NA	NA	CAIQPSDTYEQYF	TGTGCCATCCAGCCCAGCGACACCTACGAGCAGTACTTC
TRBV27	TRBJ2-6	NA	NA	CASSRARDSGANVLTF	TGTGCCAGCAGTCGAGCTCGTGACTCTGGGGCCAACGTCCTGACTTTC
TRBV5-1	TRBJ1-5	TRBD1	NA	CASSPDRGEQPQHF	TGCGCCAGCAGCCCCGACAGGGGGGAACAGCCCCAGCATTTT
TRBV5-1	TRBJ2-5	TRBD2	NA	CASTRTAGVPQETQYF	TGCGCCAGCACCAGGACAGCGGGAGTACCCCAAGAGACCCAGTACTTC
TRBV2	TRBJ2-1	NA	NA	CASSYTTGSYNEQFF	TGTGCCAGCAGCTATACAACCGGGAGTTACAATGAGCAGTTCTTC
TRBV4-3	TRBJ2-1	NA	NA	CASSQDIEGATQFF	TGCGCCAGCAGCCAAGATATAGAGGGAGCGACCCAGTTCTTC
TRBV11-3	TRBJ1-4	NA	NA	CASSIAGAVSEKLFF	TGTGCCAGCAGCATCGCCGGGGCAGTAAGCGAAAAACTGTTTTTT
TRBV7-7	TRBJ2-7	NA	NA	CASSPLQGSEQYF	TGTGCTAGCAGCCCCCTCCAAGGGAGCGAGCAGTACTTC
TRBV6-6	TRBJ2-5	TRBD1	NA	CASRQGQLQETQYF	TGTGCCAGCAGACAGGGACAGCTCCAAGAGACCCAGTACTTC
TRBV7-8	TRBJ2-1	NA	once	CASSPGGGMSSYNEQFF	TGTGCCAGCAGCCCGGGGGGCGGGATGAGCTCCTACAATGAGCAGTTCTTC
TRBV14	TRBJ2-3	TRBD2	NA	CASSQGVAGGPSTDTQYF	TGTGCCAGCAGCCAAGGGGTAGCGGGAGGGCCCAGCACAGATACGCAGTATTTT
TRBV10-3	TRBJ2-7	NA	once	CAISESTGSYEQYF	TGTGCCATCAGTGAGTCGACAGGAAGCTACGAGCAGTACTTC
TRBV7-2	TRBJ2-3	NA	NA	CASSLARLDTQYF	TGTGCCAGCAGCTTAGCTAGGCTCGATACGCAGTATTTT
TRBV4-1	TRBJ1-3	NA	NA	CASSPQPGVVAGNTIYF	TGCGCCAGCAGCCCCCAACCAGGAGTCGTCGCTGGAAACACCATATATTTT
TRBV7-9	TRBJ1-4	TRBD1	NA	CASTGGITNEKLFF	TGTGCCAGCACAGGGGGCATCACTAATGAAAAACTGTTTTTT
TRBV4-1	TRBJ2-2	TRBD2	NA	CASSQGGLAGVNTGELFF	TGCGCCAGCAGCCAAGGGGGGTTGGCGGGGGTGAACACCGGGGAGCTGTTTTTT
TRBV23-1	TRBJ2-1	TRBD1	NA	CASRLGGQGRANEQFF	TGCGCCAGCAGACTCGGTGGACAGGGGAGGGCAAATGAGCAGTTCTTC
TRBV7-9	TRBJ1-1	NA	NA	CASSAMNTEAFF	TGTGCCAGCAGCGCAATGAACACTGAAGCTTTCTTT
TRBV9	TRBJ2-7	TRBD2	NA	CASSVTGTSGRSDYEQYF	TGTGCCAGCAGCGTAACCGGGACTAGCGGGAGGTCTGACTACGAGCAGTACTTC